A single sample is the source of the 5 T cell receptor beta chains below, sequenced in a study of cytomegalovirus exposure and HLA in healthy donors. With 60 Vbeta and 13 Jbeta primers, the PCR was carried out. Sequencing used immunoSEQ multiplex PCR; TCRdb keeps in-frame clones, though not all of them. There are approximately 150,000 clones in the sample; about 72% occur only once, and approximately 1.4% lies in the top ten. Material: PBMCs. These receptors were taken from a man in his sixties in good health and CMV-seronegative.

This chain joins TRBV12-5 and TRBJ2-1; 7 bases are shared with TRBD2. CDR1 and CDR2 from the germline V gene are LGHNT and FRNRAP. The V gene end was trimmed by 6 bases and the J gene end by 4 bases; junction bases not matched to a gene: 9. CDR3 length: 15 amino acids. The CDR3 loop is CASGWVAGVYNEQFF. CDR3 DNA sequence: TGTGCTAGTGGCTGGGTGGCGGGAGTATACAATGAGCAGTTCTTC.

This clone came up a few times. The chain employs TRBV29-1 and TRBJ1-2; 11 nucleotides agree with TRBD1. This CDR3 contains 16 residues. The junction had 7 bases not matched to a gene; V was cut back by 1 base and J by 3 bases. Germline CDR1 reads SQVTM; CDR2 reads ANQGSEA. The DNA of the CDR3 is TGCAGCGTTGAAGTTCGGACAGGGGGCGCGTACTATGGCTACACCTTC. Translating gives CSVEVRTGGAYYGYTF.

The rearrangement links TRBV2 to TRBJ2-1, with 9 bases aligning to TRBD2. Germline V gene sequence: CDR1 SNHLY, CDR2 FYNNEI. The CDR3 spans 15 residues. V was pared by 1 base and J by 6 bases, with 4 bases of the junction left unmatched. The chain's CDR3 is CASSEGSGRVNEQFF. The CDR3 DNA follows: TGTGCCAGCAGTGAAGGTAGCGGGAGAGTCAATGAGCAGTTCTTC.

The chain uses TRBV19 and TRBJ2-2; TRBD1 might be the D (6 bases). The CDR3 runs to 15 residues. V shed 3 bases and J shed 7 bases, with 15 bases lying between them. Germline CDR1 LNHDA, CDR2 SQIVND (reference sequence). The CDR3 sequence: CASSMPGGYGGELFF. The CDR3 DNA is TGTGCCAGTAGTATGCCTGGGGGCTACGGCGGGGAGCTGTTTTTT.

V is TRBV5-1 and J is TRBJ2-1; the match to TRBD1 covers 8 bases. Germline CDR1 SGHRS, CDR2 YFSETQ. This CDR3 has 15 residues. J was trimmed by 5 bases and V by 5 bases; bases with no gene match: 9. The CDR3 DNA reads TGCGCCAGCAGTCCCGCCGGGACAGGCGACAATGAGCAGTTCTTC. Its protein product is CASSPAGTGDNEQFF.